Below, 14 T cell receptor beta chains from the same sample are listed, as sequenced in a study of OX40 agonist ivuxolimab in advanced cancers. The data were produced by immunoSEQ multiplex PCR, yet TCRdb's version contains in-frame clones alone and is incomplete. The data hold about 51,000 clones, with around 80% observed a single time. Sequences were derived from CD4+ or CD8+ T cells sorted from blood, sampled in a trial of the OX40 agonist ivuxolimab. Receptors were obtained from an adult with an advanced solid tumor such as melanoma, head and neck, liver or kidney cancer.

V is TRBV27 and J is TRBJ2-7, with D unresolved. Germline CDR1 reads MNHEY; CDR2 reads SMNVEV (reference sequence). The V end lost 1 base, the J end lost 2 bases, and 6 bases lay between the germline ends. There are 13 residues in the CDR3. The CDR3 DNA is TGTGCCAGCAGTTTATTCACTGCCTACGAGCAGTACTTC. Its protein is CASSLFTAYEQYF.

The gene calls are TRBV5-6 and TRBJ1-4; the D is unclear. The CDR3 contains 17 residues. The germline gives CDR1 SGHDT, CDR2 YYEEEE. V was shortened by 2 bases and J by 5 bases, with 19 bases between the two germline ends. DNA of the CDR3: TGTGCCAGCAGCTTCGGTGGTCTGGGGAAGAGAAATGAAAAACTGTTTTTT. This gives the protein CASSFGGLGKRNEKLFF.

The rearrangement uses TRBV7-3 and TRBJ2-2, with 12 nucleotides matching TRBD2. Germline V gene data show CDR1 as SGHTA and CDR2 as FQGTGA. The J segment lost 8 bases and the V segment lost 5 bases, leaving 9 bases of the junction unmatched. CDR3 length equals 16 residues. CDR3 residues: CASSEGLAGVTGELFF. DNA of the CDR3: TGTGCCAGCAGCGAGGGACTAGCGGGCGTGACGGGGGAGCTGTTTTTT. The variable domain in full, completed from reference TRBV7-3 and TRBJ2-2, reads GAGVSQTPSNKVTEKGKYVELRCDPISGHTALYWYRQSLGQGPEFLIYFQGTGAADDSGLPNDRFFAVRPEGSVSTLKIQRTERGDSAVYLCASSEGLAGVTGELFFGEGSRLTVL.

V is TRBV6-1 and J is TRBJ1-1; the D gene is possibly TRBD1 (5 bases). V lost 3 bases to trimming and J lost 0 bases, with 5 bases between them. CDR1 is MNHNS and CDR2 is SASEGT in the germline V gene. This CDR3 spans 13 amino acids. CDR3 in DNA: TGTGCCAGCAGTGAGGGGCTGAACACTGAAGCTTTCTTT. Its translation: CASSEGLNTEAFF.

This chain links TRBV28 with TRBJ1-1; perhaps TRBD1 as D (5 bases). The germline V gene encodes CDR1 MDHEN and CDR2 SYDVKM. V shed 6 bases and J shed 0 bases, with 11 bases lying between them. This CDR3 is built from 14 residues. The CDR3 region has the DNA TGTGCCAGCAGACTCGGGGGGTTGAACACTGAAGCTTTCTTT. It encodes CASRLGGLNTEAFF.

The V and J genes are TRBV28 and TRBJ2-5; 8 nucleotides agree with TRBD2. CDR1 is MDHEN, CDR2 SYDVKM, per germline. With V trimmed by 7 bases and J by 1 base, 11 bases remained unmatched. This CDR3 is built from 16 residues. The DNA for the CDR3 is TGTGCCAGCAACCAGGGAAGCGGGGGCCTCCAAGAGACCCAGTACTTC. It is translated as CASNQGSGGLQETQYF.

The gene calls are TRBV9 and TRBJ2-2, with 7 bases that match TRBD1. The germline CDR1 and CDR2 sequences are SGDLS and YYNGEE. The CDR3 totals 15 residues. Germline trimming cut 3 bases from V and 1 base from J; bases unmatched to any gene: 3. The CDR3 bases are TGTGCCAGCAGCGGAGGGACAGTGAACACCGGGGAGCTGTTTTTT. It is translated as CASSGGTVNTGELFF. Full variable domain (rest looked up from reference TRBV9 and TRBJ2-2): DSGVTQTPKHLITATGQRVTLRCSPRSGDLSVYWYQQSLDQGLQFLIQYYNGEERAKGNILERFSAQQFPDLHSELNLSSLELGDSALYFCASSGGTVNTGELFFGEGSRLTVL.

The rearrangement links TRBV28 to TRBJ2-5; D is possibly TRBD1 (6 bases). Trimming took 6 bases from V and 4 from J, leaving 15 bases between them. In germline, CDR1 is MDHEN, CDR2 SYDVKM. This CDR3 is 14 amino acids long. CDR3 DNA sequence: TGTGCCAGCAGCAGTACAGGGCCCCGAGAGACCCAGTACTTC. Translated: CASSSTGPRETQYF.

Here the CDR3 DNA reads TGCGCCAGCAGCCCTGAACCCGGACTAGCGGGAGGGCCATCGCTCAATGAGCAGTTCTTC. It translates to CASSPEPGLAGGPSLNEQFF. The chain couples TRBV5-1 to TRBJ2-1; 15 bases are a match to TRBD2. The CDR3 runs 20 residues. V shed 4 bases and J 6 bases; nucleotides not matched to a gene: 17. Germline CDR1 SGHRS, CDR2 YFSETQ.

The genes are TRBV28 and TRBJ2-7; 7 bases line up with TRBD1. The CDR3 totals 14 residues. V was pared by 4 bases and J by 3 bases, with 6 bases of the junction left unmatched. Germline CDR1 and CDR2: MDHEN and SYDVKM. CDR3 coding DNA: TGTGCCAGCAGTTCTTTGACAGGGTACTACGAGCAGTACTTC. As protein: CASSSLTGYYEQYF. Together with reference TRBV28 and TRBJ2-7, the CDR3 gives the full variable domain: DVKVTQSSRYLVKRTGEKVFLECVQDMDHENMFWYRQDPGLGLRLIYFSYDVKMKEKGDIPEGYSVSREKKERFSLILESASTNQTSMYLCASSSLTGYYEQYFGPGTRLTVT.

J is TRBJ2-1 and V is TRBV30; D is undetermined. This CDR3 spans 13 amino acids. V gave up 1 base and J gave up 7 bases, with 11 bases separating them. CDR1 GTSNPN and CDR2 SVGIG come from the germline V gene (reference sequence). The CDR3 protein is CAWSDFGLNEQFF. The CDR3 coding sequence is TGTGCCTGGAGTGACTTTGGGCTTAATGAGCAGTTCTTC. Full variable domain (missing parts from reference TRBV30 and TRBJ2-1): SQTIHQWPATLVQPVGSPLSLECTVEGTSNPNLYWYRQAAGRGLQLLFYSVGIGQISSEVPQNLSASRPQDRQFILSSKKLLLSDSGFYLCAWSDFGLNEQFFGPGTRLTVL.

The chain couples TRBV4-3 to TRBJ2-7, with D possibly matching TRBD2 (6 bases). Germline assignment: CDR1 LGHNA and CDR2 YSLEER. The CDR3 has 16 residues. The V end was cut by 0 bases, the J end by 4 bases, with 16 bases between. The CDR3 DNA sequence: TGCGCCAGCAGCCAAGATTCTACTCGCGGGGCTTACGAGCAGTACTTC. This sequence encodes CASSQDSTRGAYEQYF.

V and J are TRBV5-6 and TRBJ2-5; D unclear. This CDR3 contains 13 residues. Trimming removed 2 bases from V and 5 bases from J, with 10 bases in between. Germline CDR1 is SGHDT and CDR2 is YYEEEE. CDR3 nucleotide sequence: TGTGCCAGCAGCTTAGGCGCTTCGGAGACCCAGTACTTC. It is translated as CASSLGASETQYF. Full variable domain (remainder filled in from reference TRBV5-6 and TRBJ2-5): DAGVTQSPTHLIKTRGQQVTLRCSPKSGHDTVSWYQQALGQGPQFIFQYYEEEERQRGNFPDRFSGHQFPNYSSELNVNALLLGDSALYLCASSLGASETQYFGPGTRLLVL.

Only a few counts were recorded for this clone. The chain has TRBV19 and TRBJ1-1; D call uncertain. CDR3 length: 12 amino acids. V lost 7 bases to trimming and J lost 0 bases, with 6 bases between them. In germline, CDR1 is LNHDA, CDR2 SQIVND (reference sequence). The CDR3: CASTSLNTEAFF. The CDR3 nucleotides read TGTGCCAGTACCTCACTGAACACTGAAGCTTTCTTT.